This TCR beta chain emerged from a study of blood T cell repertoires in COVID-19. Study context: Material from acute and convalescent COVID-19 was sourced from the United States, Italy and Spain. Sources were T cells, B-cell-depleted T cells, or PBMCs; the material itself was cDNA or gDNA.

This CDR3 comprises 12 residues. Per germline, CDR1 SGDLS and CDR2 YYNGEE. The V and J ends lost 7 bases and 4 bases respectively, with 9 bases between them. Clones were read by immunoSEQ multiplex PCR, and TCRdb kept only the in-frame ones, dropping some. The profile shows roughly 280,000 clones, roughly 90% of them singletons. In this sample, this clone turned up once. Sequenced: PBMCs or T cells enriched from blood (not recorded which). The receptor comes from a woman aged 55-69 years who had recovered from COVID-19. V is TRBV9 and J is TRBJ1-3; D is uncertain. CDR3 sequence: CASRGGGNTIYF. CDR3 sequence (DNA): TGTGCCAGCCGGGGAGGGGGAAACACCATATATTTT.